This T cell receptor (beta chain) was found in a study of cytomegalovirus exposure and HLA in healthy donors. The CDR3 has 13 amino acids. The germline V gene has CDR1 KGHSH and CDR2 LQKENI. The trim removed 6 bases at V and 6 bases at J, leaving 4 bases unmatched. The PCR made use of 60 Vbeta and 13 Jbeta primers. Libraries were prepared by immunoSEQ multiplex PCR; TCRdb keeps only in-frame clonotypes and omits some of them. The sample data list 150,000 to 200,000 clones. This receptor was obtained from a woman aged 55-69 years in good health and CMV-seronegative. Sequencing used PBMCs. The chain recombines TRBV18 with TRBJ2-1, with 8 bases that match TRBD1. The CDR3 reads CASSFGQGNEQFF. DNA for the CDR3: TGTGCCAGCTCCTTTGGACAGGGCAATGAGCAGTTCTTC.